This TCR beta chain was profiled in a study of OX40 agonist ivuxolimab in advanced cancers. Across the whole study: Treatment of patients was with ivuxolimab, an agonistic anti-OX40 (CD134) antibody.

Germline values: CDR1 PRHDT, CDR2 FYEKMQ (reference sequence). The CDR3 is made up of 17 amino acids. V gave up 1 base and J gave up 5 bases, with 15 bases separating them. As concerns this clone: Its cognate antigen is unknown.

Regarding the study as a whole: Partial responders at 0.1-3.0 mg/kg had among the lowest clonal expansion. There were also nonresponders showing low normalized T-cell clonal expansion.

Sequencing used immunoSEQ multiplex PCR; TCRdb keeps in-frame clones, though not all of them. The repertoire holds around 61,000 clones, around 84% seen once, with about 2% in the top ten. Sequencing was performed on CD4+ or CD8+ T cells sorted from blood, taken in a trial of the OX40 agonist ivuxolimab. The chain is built from TRBV13 and TRBJ1-6; TRBD1 is a possible D gene (5 bases). The source is an adult with an advanced solid tumor such as melanoma, head and neck, liver or kidney cancer. The CDR3 nucleotides are TGTGCCAGCAGCTTAGAGGGGCTTAATCGCCATAATTCACCCCTCCACTTT. It specifies CASSLEGLNRHNSPLHF.